This TCR beta chain was sequenced during a study of T cell changes during pregnancy in multiple sclerosis. TCRdb's table, derived via immunoSEQ multiplex PCR, lists solely in-frame clones and lacks some. The sample has 95,000 to 100,000 clones; more than 85% are singletons. Sequences were derived from peripheral blood, sampled in the second trimester of pregnancy. The clonotype originates from a female donor with multiple sclerosis, enrolled in a pregnancy study.

The DNA for the CDR3 is TGTGCCAGCAGCAGAAAACTAGCCCGAGGCCATGAGCAGTTCTTC. This sequence encodes CASSRKLARGHEQFF. The chain carries TRBV21-1 and TRBJ2-1; the table assigns TRBD2, which was not confirmed against the DNA. TRBV21-1 is labeled a pseudogene. This CDR3 is built from 15 residues.